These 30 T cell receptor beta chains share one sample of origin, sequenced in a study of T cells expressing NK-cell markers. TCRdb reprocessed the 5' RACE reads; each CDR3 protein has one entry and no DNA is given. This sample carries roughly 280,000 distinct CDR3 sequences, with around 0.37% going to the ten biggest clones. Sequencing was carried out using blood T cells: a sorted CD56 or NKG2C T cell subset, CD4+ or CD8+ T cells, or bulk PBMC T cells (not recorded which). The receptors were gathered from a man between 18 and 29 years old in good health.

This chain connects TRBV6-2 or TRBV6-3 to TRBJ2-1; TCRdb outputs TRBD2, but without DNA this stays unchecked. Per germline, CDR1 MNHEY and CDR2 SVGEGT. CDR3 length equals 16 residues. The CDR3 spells CASSDPGLAGVNEQFF.

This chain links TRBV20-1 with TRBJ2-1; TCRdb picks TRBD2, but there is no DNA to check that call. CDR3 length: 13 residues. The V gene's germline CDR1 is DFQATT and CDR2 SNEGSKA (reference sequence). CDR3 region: CSAATSAYNEQFF.

This CDR3 is CAIRTGPSGANVLTF. The rearrangement links TRBV10-3 to TRBJ2-6; the TRBD2 assignment by TCRdb is unverifiable without DNA. The CDR3 runs 15 residues. Germline lookup yields CDR1 ENHRY and CDR2 SYGVKD.

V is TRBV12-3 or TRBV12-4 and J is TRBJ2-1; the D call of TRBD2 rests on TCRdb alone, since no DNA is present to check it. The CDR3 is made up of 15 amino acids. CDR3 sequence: CASSFGGPDPHEQFF.

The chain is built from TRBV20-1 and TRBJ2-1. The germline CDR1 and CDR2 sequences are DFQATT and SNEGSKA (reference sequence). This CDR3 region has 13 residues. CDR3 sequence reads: CSADHPVHNEQFF.

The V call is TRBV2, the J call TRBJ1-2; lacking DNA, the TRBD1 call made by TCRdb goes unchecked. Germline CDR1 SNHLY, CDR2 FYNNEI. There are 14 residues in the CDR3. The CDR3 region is CASRSGTVNYGYTF.

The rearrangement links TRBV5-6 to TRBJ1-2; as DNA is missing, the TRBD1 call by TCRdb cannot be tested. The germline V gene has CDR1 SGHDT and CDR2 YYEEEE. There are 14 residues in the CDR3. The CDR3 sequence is CASNSRDSKYGYTF.

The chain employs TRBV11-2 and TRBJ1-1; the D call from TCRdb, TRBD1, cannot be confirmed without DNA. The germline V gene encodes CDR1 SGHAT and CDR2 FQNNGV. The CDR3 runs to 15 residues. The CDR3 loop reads CASSLASRGVAEAFF.

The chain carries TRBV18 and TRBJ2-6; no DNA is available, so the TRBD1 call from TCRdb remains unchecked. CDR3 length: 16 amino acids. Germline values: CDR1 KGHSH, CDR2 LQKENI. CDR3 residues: CASSNRGSDGANVLTF. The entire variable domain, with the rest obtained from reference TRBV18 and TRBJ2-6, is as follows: NAGVMQNPRHLVRRRGQEARLRCSPMKGHSHVYWYRQLPEEGLKFMVYLQKENIIDESGMPKERFSAEFPKEGPSILRIQQVVRGDSAAYFCASSNRGSDGANVLTFGAGSRLTVL.

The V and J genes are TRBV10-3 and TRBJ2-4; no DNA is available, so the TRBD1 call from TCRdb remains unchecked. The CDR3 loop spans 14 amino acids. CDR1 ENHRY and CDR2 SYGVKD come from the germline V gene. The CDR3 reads CAISERWQGDIQYF.

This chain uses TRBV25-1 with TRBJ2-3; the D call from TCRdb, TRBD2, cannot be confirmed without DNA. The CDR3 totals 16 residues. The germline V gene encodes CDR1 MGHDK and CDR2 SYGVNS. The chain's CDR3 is CASSERLAGSTDTQYF.

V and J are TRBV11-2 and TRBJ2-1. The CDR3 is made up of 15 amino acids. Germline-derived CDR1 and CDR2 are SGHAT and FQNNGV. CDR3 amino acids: CASSLAEVSYNEQFF.

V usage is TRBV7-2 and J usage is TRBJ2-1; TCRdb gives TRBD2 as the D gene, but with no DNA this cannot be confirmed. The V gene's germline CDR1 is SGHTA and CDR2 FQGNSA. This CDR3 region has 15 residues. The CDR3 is CASSLLAGGPNEQFF.

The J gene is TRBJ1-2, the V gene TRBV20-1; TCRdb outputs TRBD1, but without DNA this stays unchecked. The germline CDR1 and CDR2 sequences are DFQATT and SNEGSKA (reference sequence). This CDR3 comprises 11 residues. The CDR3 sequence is CSAGGAGGYTF.

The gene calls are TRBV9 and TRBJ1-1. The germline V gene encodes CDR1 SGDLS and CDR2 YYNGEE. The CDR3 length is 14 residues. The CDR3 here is CASSAIQGGSEAFF.

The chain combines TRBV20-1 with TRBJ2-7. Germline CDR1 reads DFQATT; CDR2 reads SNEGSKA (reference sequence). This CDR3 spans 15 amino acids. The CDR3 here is CSARAISRLSYEQYF.

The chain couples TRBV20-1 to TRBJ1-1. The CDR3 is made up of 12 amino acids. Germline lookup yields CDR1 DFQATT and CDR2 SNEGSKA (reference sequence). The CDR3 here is CSARVMNTEAFF.

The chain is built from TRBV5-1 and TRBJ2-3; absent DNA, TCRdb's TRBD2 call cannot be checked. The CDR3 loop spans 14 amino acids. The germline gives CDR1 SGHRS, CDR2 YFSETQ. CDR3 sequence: CASLPSGRRDTQYF. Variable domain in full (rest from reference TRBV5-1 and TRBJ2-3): KAGVTQTPRYLIKTRGQQVTLSCSPISGHRSVSWYQQTPGQGLQFLFEYFSETQRNKGNFPGRFSGRQFSNSRSEMNVSTLELGDSALYLCASLPSGRRDTQYFGPGTRLTVL.

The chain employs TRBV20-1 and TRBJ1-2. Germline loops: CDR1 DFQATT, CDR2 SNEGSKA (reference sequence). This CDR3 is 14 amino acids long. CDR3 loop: CSAPSDVANYGYTF.

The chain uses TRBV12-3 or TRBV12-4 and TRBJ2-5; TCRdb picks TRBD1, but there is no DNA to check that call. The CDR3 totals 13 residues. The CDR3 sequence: CASSTGTGRTQYF.

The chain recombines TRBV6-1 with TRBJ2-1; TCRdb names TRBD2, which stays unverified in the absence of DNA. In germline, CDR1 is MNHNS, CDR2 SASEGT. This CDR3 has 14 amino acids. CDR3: CASRLAGASNEQFF.

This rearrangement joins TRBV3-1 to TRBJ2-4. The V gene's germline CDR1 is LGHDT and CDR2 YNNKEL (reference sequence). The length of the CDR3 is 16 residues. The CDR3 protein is CASSHRGELAKNIQYF.

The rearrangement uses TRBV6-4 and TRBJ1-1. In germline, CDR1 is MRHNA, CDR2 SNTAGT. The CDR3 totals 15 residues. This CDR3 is CASSREGMMNTEAFF.

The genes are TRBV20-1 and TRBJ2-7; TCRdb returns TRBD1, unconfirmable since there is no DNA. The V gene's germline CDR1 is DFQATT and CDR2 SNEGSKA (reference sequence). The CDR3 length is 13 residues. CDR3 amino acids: CSARDVSSYEQYF.

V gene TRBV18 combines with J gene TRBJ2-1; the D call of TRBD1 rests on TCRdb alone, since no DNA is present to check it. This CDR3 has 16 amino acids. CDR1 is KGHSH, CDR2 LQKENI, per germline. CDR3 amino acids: CASSPVGTGLSNEQFF.

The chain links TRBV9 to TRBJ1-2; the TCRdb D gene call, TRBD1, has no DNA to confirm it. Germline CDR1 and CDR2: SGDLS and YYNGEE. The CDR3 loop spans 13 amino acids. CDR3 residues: CASSDPGRNGYTF.

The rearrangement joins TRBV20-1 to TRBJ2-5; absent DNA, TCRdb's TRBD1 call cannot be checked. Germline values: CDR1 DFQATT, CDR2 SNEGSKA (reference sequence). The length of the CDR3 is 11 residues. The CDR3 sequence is CSARGTETQYF.

The CDR3 is CASTPVGTSDSNQPQHF. The V and J genes are TRBV6-5 and TRBJ1-5; TCRdb outputs TRBD1, but without DNA this stays unchecked. The CDR3 consists of 17 residues. The germline CDR1 and CDR2 sequences are MNHEY and SVGAGI.

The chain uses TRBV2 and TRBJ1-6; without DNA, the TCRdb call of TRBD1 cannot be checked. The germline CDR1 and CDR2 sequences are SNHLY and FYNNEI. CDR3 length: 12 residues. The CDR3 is CATTGGRSPLHF.

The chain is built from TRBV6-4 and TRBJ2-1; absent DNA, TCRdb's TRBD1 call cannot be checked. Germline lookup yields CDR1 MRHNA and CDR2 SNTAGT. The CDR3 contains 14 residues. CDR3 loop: CASRKTGTGNEQFF.